This T cell receptor beta chain emerged from a study of metastatic and nonmetastatic thyroid tumors. At the level of the study: Peripheral blood and tumor or nodule samples from malignant and benign thyroid patients were compared. Study conclusions and caveats: According to reports, the diversity of TCR beta was significantly higher in malignant thyroid tumors than in benign nodules, and this held in both blood and tumor samples.

There are a few counts of this clone. Antigen unknown. One end of the junction does not line up with germline, which may come from a read error. Patients were all untreated before their thyroid surgery. Study processing details: A classifier for distant metastasis in papillary thyroid cancer was constructed using CDR3 differences observed across clinicopathological groups. TCRdb reanalyzed the PCR reads with MiXCR. TCRdb, not the original authors, processed these V and J calls. The sample carries about 13,000 clones, under 30% recorded once. This clonotype was sampled from a male donor with papillary thyroid cancer or a benign thyroid nodule (not recorded which). Some clones in this sample may be carry-over from other donors' samples. The sample was blood.

CDR3 region: CASSIPAGSGTDERFF. DNA for the CDR3: TGTGCCAGCAGTATCCCTGCCGGGAGCGGTACAGATGAGCGGTTCTTC. The chain employs TRBV6-5 and TRBJ2-1; TRBD2 might be the D (6 bases). CDR1 is MNHEY, CDR2 SVGAGI, per germline. The CDR3 is made up of 16 amino acids.